This T cell receptor (beta chain) was identified during a study of cytomegalovirus exposure and HLA in healthy donors. Study-wide points: Sequencing likely caused a cluster of highly shared sequence variants.

In the PCR, 60 Vbeta and 13 Jbeta primers were used. Produced via immunoSEQ multiplex PCR; TCRdb's table is partial and in-frame only. The table shows some 160,000 clones, with 77% occurring only once. CDR3 length: 22 amino acids. Germline V gene lookup returns CDR1 LNHDA and CDR2 SQIVND (reference sequence). The V segment lost 4 bases and the J segment 10 bases; nucleotides outside the gene matches: 24. Notes on this clone: Its target is unknown.

The sequenced sample was PBMCs. The receptor comes from a woman aged 25 to 39 in good health and CMV-seronegative. The chain is built from TRBV19 and TRBJ2-2, with 16 bases that match TRBD2. The CDR3 bases are TGTGCCAGTAGTACCCCTCCTCCGGGACTAGCGGGAGGGAAATTGTTAAGGAAGGAGCTGTTTTTT. It codes for CASSTPPPGLAGGKLLRKELFF.